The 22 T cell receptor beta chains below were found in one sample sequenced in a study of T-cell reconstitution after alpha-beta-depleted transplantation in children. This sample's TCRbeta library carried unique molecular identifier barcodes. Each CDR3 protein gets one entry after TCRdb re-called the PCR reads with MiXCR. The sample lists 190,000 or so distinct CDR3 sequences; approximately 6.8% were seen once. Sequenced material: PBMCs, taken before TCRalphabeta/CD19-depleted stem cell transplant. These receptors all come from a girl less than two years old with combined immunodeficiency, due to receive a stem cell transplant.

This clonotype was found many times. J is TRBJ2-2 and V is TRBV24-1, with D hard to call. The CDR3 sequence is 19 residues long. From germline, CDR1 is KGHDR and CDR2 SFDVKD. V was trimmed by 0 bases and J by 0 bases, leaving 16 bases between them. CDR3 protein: CATSDLLWRPNANTGELFF. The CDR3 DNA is TGTGCCACCAGTGATTTGCTCTGGCGACCCAACGCGAACACCGGGGAGCTGTTTTTT.

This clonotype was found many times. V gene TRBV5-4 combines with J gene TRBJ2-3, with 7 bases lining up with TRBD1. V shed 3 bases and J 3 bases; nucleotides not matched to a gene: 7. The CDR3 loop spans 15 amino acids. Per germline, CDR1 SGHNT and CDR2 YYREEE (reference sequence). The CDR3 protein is CASSSFDRETDTQYF. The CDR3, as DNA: TGTGCCAGCAGCTCCTTTGACAGGGAGACAGATACGCAGTATTTT.

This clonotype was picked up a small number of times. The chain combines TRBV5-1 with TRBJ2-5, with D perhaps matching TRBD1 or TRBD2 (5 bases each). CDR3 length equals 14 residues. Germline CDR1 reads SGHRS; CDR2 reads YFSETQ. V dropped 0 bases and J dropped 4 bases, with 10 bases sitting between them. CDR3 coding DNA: TGCGCCAGCAGCTTGGGGGGGAAGCGAGAGACCCAGTACTTC. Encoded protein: CASSLGGKRETQYF.

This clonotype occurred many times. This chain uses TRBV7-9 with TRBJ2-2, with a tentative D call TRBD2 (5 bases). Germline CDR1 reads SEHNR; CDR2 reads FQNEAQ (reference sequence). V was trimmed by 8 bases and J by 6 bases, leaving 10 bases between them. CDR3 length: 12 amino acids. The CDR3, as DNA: TGTGCCAGCTCGAAGAGGGCCGGGGAGCTGTTTTTT. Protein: CASSKRAGELFF.

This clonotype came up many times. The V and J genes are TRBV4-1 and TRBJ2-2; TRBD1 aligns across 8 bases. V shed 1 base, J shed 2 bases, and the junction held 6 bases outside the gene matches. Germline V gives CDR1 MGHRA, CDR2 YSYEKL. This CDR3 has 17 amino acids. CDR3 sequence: CASSQVRGTGNTGELFF. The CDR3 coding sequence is TGCGCCAGCAGCCAAGTGAGGGGGACAGGTAACACCGGGGAGCTGTTTTTT.

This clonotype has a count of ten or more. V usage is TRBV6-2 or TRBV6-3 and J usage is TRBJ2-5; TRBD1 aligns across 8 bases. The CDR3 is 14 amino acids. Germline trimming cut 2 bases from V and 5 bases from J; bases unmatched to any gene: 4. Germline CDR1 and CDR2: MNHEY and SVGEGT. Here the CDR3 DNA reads TGTGCCAGCAGTTACCAAGGACAGGGTGAGACCCAGTACTTC. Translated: CASSYQGQGETQYF.

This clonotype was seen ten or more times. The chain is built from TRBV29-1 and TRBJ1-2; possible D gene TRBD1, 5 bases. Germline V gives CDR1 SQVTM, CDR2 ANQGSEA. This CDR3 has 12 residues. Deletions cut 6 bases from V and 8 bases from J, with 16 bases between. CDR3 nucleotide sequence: TGCAGCGTGCTGGATCCCGGGGGGGGCTACACCTTC. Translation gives CSVLDPGGGYTF.

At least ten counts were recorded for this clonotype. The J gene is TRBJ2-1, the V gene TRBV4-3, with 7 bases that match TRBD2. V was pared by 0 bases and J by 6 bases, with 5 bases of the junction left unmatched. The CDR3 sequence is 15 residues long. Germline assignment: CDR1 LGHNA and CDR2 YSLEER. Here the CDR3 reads CASSQDPSGFNEQFF. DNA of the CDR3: TGCGCCAGCAGCCAAGATCCTAGCGGCTTCAATGAGCAGTTCTTC.

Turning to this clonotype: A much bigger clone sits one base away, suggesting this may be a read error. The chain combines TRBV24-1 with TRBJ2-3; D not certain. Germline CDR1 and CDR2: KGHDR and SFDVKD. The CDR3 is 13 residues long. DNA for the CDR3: TGTGCCAGCAGTGAGAACCCGACAGATACGCAGTATTTT. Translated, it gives CASSENPTDTQYF.

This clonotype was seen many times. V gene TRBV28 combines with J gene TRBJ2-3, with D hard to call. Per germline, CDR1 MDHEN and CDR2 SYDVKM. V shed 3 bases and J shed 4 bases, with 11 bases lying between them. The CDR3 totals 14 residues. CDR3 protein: CASSFEGLADTQYF. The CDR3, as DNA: TGTGCCAGCAGTTTTGAAGGGCTGGCAGATACGCAGTATTTT.

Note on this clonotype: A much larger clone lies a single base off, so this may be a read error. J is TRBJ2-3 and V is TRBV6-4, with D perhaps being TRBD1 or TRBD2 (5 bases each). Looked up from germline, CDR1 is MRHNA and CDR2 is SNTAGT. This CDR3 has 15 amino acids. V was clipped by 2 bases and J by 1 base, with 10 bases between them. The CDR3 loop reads CASSDRVGGTDTQYF. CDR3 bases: TGTGCCAGCAGTGACCGAGTGGGGGGCACAGATACGCAGTATTTT.

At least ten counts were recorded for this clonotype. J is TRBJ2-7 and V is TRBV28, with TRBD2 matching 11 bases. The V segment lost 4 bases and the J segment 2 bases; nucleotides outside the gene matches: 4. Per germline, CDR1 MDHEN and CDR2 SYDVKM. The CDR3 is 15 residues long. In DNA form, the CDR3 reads TGTGCCAGCAGTTCGTCACTAGCGGGAGCCTACGAGCAGTACTTC. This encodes CASSSSLAGAYEQYF.

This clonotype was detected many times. CDR3 in amino acids: CASSFGTGGAPSTDTQYF. The DNA for the CDR3 is TGCGCCAGCAGCTTTGGGACAGGAGGAGCCCCTAGCACAGATACGCAGTATTTT. V usage is TRBV5-1 and J usage is TRBJ2-3; TRBD1 matches at 8 bases. The ends lost 2 bases at V and 0 bases at J; junction bases unmatched: 11. The CDR3 contains 18 residues. Germline V gene lookup returns CDR1 SGHRS and CDR2 YFSETQ.

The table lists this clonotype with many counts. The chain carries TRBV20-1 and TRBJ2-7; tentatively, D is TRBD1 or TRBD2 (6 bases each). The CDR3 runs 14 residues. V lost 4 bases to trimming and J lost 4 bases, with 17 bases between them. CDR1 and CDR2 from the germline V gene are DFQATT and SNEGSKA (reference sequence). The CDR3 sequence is CSAIRKEGVYEQYF. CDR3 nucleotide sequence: TGCAGTGCTATTAGGAAGGAGGGGGTATACGAGCAGTACTTC.

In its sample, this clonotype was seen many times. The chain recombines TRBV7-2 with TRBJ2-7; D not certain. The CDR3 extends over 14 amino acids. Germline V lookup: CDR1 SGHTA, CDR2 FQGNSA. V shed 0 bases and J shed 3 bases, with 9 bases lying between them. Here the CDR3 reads CASSLAPLGYEQYF. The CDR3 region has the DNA TGTGCCAGCAGCTTAGCACCGCTAGGCTACGAGCAGTACTTC.

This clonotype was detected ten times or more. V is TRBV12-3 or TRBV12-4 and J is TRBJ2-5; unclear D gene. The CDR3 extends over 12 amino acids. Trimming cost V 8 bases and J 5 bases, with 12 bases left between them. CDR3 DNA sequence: TGTGCCAGCCAAAGGGCAAGGGAGACCCAGTACTTC. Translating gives CASQRARETQYF.

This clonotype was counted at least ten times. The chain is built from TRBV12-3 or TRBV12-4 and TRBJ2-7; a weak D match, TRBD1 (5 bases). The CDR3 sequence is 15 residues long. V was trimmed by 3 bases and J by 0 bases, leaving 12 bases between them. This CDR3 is CASSLGQDISYEQYF. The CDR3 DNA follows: TGTGCCAGCAGTTTGGGGCAGGACATCTCCTACGAGCAGTACTTC.

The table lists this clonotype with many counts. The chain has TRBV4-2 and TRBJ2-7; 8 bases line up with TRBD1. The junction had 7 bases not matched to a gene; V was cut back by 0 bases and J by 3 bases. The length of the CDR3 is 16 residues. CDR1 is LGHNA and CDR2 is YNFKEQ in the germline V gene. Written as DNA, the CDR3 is TGTGCCAGCAGCCAAGATGGAGACAGGGGAATCTACGAGCAGTACTTC. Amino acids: CASSQDGDRGIYEQYF.

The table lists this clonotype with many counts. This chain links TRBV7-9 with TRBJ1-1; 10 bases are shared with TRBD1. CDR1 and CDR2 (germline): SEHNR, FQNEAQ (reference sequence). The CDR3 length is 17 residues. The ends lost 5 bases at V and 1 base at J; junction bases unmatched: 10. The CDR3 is CASSPPGRDRGNTEAFF. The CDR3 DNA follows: TGTGCCAGCAGCCCCCCCGGACGGGACAGGGGGAACACTGAAGCTTTCTTT. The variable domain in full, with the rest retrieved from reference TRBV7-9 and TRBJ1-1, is DTGVSQNPRHKITKRGQNVTFRCDPISEHNRLYWYRQTLGQGPEFLTYFQNEAQLEKSRLLSDRFSAERPKGSFSTLEIQRTEQGDSAMYLCASSPPGRDRGNTEAFFGQGTRLTVV.

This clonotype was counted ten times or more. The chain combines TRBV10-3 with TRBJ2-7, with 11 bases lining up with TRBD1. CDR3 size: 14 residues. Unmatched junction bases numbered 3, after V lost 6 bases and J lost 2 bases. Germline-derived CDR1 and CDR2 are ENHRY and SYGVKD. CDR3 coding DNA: TGTGCCATCAGACCGGGACAGGGGGCCTACGAGCAGTACTTC. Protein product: CAIRPGQGAYEQYF.

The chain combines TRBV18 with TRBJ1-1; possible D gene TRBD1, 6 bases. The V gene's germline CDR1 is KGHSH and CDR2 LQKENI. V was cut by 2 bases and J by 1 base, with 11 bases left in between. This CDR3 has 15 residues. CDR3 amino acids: CASSPGGGGNTEAFF. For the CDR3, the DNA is TGTGCCAGCTCACCAGGGGGCGGGGGGAACACTGAAGCTTTCTTT.

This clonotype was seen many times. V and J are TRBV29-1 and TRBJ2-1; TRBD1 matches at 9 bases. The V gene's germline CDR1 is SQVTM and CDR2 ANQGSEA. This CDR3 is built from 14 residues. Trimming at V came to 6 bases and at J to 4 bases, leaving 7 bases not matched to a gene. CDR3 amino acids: CSVRTGVEYNEQFF. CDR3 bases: TGCAGCGTCAGGACAGGGGTCGAGTACAATGAGCAGTTCTTC.